This TCR beta chain was sequenced during a study of blood T cell repertoires in COVID-19. Overall study: Acute-phase and convalescent COVID-19 samples originated in the United States, Italy and Spain. T cells, B-cell-depleted T cells, or PBMCs provided the cDNA or gDNA that served as material.

This clone was observed a handful of times. V lost 1 base, J lost 3 bases, and 15 bases lay in between. The germline gives CDR1 MGHRA, CDR2 YSYEKL. The CDR3 is 16 amino acids. In the original workflow: The authors estimated nucleated cell counts from reference gene primer amplification. Libraries were prepared by immunoSEQ multiplex PCR; TCRdb keeps only in-frame clonotypes and omits some of them. V, J and clone size reflect that table, while D and trimming were determined from the DNA. Of 130,000 or so clones listed, roughly 81% were seen once; the top ten hold around 13%. The sequence was collected from a human donor in a cohort sampled during active COVID-19. The sequenced sample consisted of peripheral blood. V is TRBV4-1 and J is TRBJ1-2; a weak D match, TRBD1 (6 bases). The CDR3 nucleotides are TGCGCCAGCAGCCAAGGGGGCGGCAGGGGTGACTATGGCTACACCTTC. Translation: CASSQGGGRGDYGYTF.